This T cell receptor beta chain was captured by sequencing in a study of blood T cells in healthy people across ages. In the case of this clonotype: A read error is possible here, since a much larger clone lies one base away.

Primers used in a second PCR of roughly 7 to 12 cycles were a sample-barcoded 5' primer and a J-beta primer mix. TCRdb ran MiXCR on the 5' RACE reads and lists one entry per CDR3 protein. The repertoire holds 700,000 to 950,000 distinct CDR3 sequences, more than 40% seen once, with 20% in the top ten. Sequencing was done on a sample of blood. The sequence derives from a woman in her sixties in good health.

The DNA for the CDR3 is TGTGCCAGCAGATCCACAGCTTACAGTGAGCAGTTCTTC. Translated, it gives CASRSTAYSEQFF. The chain employs TRBV12-3 or TRBV12-4 and TRBJ2-1; no clear D. The CDR3 contains 13 residues.